This TCR beta chain was identified during a study of shared clonotypes between healthy human individuals. Looking at the study overall: With ages of 18 to 49, the donors were two women and three men.

Assay execution took place at the deep level. Once extracted for a subset, genomic DNA was divided evenly among several immunoSEQ plates. How the authors handled the data: Filtering differed for immunoSEQ, which gave only junction sequences without quality scores. Measured with immunoSEQ multiplex PCR; TCRdb has only the in-frame clones, and not every one. The V and J calls and clone size are taken from that table; D and trimming were inferred from the DNA. The table has around 430,000 clones, about 85% seen once. The germline V gene has CDR1 SGDLS and CDR2 YYNGEE. The V end was cut by 2 bases, the J end by 1 base, with 12 bases between. The CDR3 has 16 amino acids.

Material: PBMCs. The chain recombines TRBV9 with TRBJ2-2; D may be TRBD2 (6 bases). This receptor was taken from a woman aged 40-49 years in good health. Some clones in this sample may be carry-over from other donors' samples. The CDR3 region is CASSVSWRENTGELFF. Written as DNA, the CDR3 is TGTGCCAGCAGCGTCAGTTGGCGGGAGAACACCGGGGAGCTGTTTTTT.